These 17 T cell receptor beta chains originate from one sample sequenced in a study of a mutant IDH1 vaccine in newly diagnosed glioma (dated by TCRdb to the early 2020s). These TCRs' antigens remain unknown. The label giving this sample's time point can be read as: week 35, safety follow-up. A 20-mer mutant IDH1 peptide at 300 micrograms in Montanide made up each vaccine dose, which was injected subcutaneously together with topical imiquimod. Libraries were made using the immunoSEQ multiplex PCR assay. TCRdb stores this immuneACCESS table with in-frame sequences only. Part of the clones is absent; in the studies checked, under half of the shortfall reflects unresolved V genes, and no reason is known for the rest. In this sample the table shows tens of thousands of clones, 81% of which occur a single time. Under 6% of the sample is held by the ten biggest clonotypes. The source material was PBMCs, sampled from a glioma patient whose treatment included an IDH1 peptide vaccine. The receptor set was obtained from a man in his forties with glioma.

The rearrangement joins TRBV13 to TRBJ2-5; the match to TRBD2 covers 7 bases. The J call may not be correct, given that the DNA end is closer to TRBJ2-7. The CDR3 consists of 15 residues. Germline V CDR1 and CDR2: PRHDT, FYEKMQ (reference sequence). The CDR3 region is CASSLGAGVGYEQYF. The CDR3 nucleotides are TGTGCCAGCAGCTTAGGGGCGGGAGTGGGCTACGAGCAGTACTTC.

The rearrangement links TRBV5-4 to TRBJ1-6; D not certain. Per the germline V gene, CDR1 is SGHNT and CDR2 is YYREEE (reference sequence). The CDR3 is 12 amino acids. Trimming took 1 base from V and 6 from J, leaving 2 bases between them. The CDR3 DNA reads TGTGCCAGCAGCTTGTTTAATTCACCCCTCCACTTT. Translating gives CASSLFNSPLHF.

CDR3 sequence (DNA): TGCAGCGTAGTTAGCACAGATACGCAGTATTTT. This translates into CSVVSTDTQYF. This sequence joins TRBV29-1 and TRBJ2-3; D is uncertain. The germline CDR1 and CDR2 sequences are SQVTM and ANQGSEA. V lost 6 bases and J lost 0, with 4 bases in between. The CDR3 has 11 residues.

This chain connects TRBV7-2 to TRBJ1-1; perhaps TRBD1 as D (6 bases). From germline, CDR1 is SGHTA and CDR2 FQGNSA. This CDR3 spans 15 amino acids. Trimming stripped 3 bases from V and 1 base from J, with 12 bases between. The CDR3: CASSFRRGPNTEAFF. CDR3 nucleotide sequence: TGTGCCAGCAGCTTTCGGCGGGGGCCGAACACTGAAGCTTTCTTT. Supplemented by reference TRBV7-2 and TRBJ1-1, the full variable domain reads GAGVSQSPSNKVTEKGKDVELRCDPISGHTALYWYRQSLGQGLEFLIYFQGNSAPDKSGLPSDRFSAERTGGSVSTLTIQRTQQEDSAVYLCASSFRRGPNTEAFFGQGTRLTVV.

This clone was counted between two and nine times. The chain combines TRBV5-1 with TRBJ1-3; possible D gene TRBD1, 5 bases. V lost 0 bases and J lost 4, with 11 bases in between. Germline V gene data show CDR1 as SGHRS and CDR2 as YFSETQ. This CDR3 has 15 amino acids. In DNA form, the CDR3 reads TGCGCCAGCAGCTTGGGAGCCGGGGCCGGAAACACCATATATTTT. It is translated as CASSLGAGAGNTIYF.

The rearrangement uses TRBV7-6 and TRBJ2-3; the match to TRBD2 covers 12 bases. Germline CDR1 reads SGHVS; CDR2 reads FNYEAQ. V shed 0 bases, J shed 1 base, and the junction held 5 bases outside the gene matches. The CDR3 contains 18 residues. The CDR3 protein is CASSLALRLAGGTDTQYF. The DNA of the CDR3 is TGTGCCAGCAGCTTAGCCCTACGACTAGCGGGGGGCACAGATACGCAGTATTTT.

The chain joins TRBV27 to TRBJ1-6; D is unclear. The CDR3 totals 13 residues. The ends were cut back, 7 bases at V and 8 bases at J, with 12 bases in the middle. Germline lookup yields CDR1 MNHEY and CDR2 SMNVEV (reference sequence). CDR3 sequence (DNA): TGTGCCAGCATGAGCATGATGTATTCACCCCTCCACTTT. This translates into CASMSMMYSPLHF.

V and J are TRBV11-2 and TRBJ1-1; tentative D call: TRBD1 (6 bases). The CDR3 extends over 15 amino acids. Germline assignment: CDR1 SGHAT and CDR2 FQNNGV. The V end was cut by 3 bases, the J end by 4 bases, with 15 bases between. Here the CDR3 DNA reads TGTGCCAGCAGCTTCAAAGGGGGAGGCGGCACTGAAGCTTTCTTT. Its protein is CASSFKGGGGTEAFF.

The gene calls are TRBV28 and TRBJ2-1; the match to TRBD1 covers 9 bases. Germline CDR1 and CDR2: MDHEN and SYDVKM. The CDR3 covers 18 residues. The trim removed 5 bases at V and 4 bases at J, leaving 15 bases unmatched. The CDR3 region is CASSRTGVRSRNYNEQFF. The CDR3 coding sequence is TGTGCCAGCAGTCGGACAGGGGTCAGATCGAGGAATTACAATGAGCAGTTCTTC.

This sequence joins TRBV18 and TRBJ2-7, with a possible D match to TRBD1 (6 bases). V lost 2 bases and J lost 2, with 13 bases in between. The CDR3 loop spans 15 amino acids. The germline V gene has CDR1 KGHSH and CDR2 LQKENI. The DNA for the CDR3 is TGTGCCAGCTCACCATCAGGGGATGGGCCCTACGAGCAGTACTTC. Protein sequence: CASSPSGDGPYEQYF.

The V and J genes are TRBV6-6 and TRBJ2-5, with 8 positions matching TRBD1. The CDR3 is 15 residues long. V trimming: 8 bases; J trimming: 4 bases; junction bases outside the gene matches: 12. CDR1 and CDR2 (germline): MNHNY, SVGAGI (reference sequence). DNA of the CDR3: TGTGCCAGCGGAATGGGGCAGGGGGCCGTAGAGACCCAGTACTTC. Translation: CASGMGQGAVETQYF.

This rearrangement joins TRBV4-2 to TRBJ2-3, with no clear D. The CDR3 is 13 amino acids. Germline loops: CDR1 LGHNA, CDR2 YNFKEQ. Trimming cost V 4 bases and J 3 bases, with 8 bases left between them. In nucleotides, the CDR3 is TGTGCCAGCAGCCTTGACTCTACAGATACGCAGTATTTT. Translated, it gives CASSLDSTDTQYF.

This clone was seen more than once but under ten times. V is TRBV19 and J is TRBJ2-5; D remains ambiguous. V was clipped by 3 bases and J by 5 bases, with 10 bases between them. Germline V gene lookup returns CDR1 LNHDA and CDR2 SQIVND (reference sequence). CDR3 size: 13 residues. The chain's CDR3 is CASSIAEKETQYF. The CDR3 coding sequence is TGTGCCAGTAGTATCGCGGAGAAGGAGACCCAGTACTTC.

The chain employs TRBV29-1 and TRBJ2-2, with D hard to call. V lost 2 bases, J lost 0 bases, and 7 bases lay in between. The CDR3 length is 14 residues. Germline CDR1 and CDR2: SQVTM and ANQGSEA. CDR3 bases: TGCAGCGTTGAAAGGGTAGCGAACACCGGGGAGCTGTTTTTT. It specifies CSVERVANTGELFF.

The V and J genes are TRBV18 and TRBJ2-7; 8 nucleotides match TRBD1. The CDR3 consists of 13 residues. Germline lookup yields CDR1 KGHSH and CDR2 LQKENI. The junction had 5 bases not matched to a gene; V was cut back by 6 bases and J by 4 bases. The CDR3 reads CASSHDRGYEQYF. The CDR3, as DNA: TGTGCCAGCTCCCATGACAGGGGATACGAGCAGTACTTC. The variable domain in full, with the rest retrieved from reference TRBV18 and TRBJ2-7, is NAGVMQNPRHLVRRRGQEARLRCSPMKGHSHVYWYRQLPEEGLKFMVYLQKENIIDESGMPKERFSAEFPKEGPSILRIQQVVRGDSAAYFCASSHDRGYEQYFGPGTRLTVT.

The V gene is TRBV15, the J gene TRBJ1-4; tentative D call: TRBD1 (5 bases). V was shortened by 5 bases and J by 8 bases, with 21 bases between the two germline ends. The CDR3 loop spans 16 amino acids. Germline lookup yields CDR1 LNHNV and CDR2 YYDKDF (reference sequence). In DNA form, the CDR3 reads TGTGCCACCAGCCCTCGCGGGGGGGAGGGTCGAGAAAAACTGTTTTTT. It is translated as CATSPRGGEGREKLFF.

The rearrangement joins TRBV19 to TRBJ2-6; TRBD1 or TRBD2 may be the D gene (5 bases each). The CDR3 runs 16 residues. Germline CDR1 is LNHDA and CDR2 is SQIVND (reference sequence). V was cut by 6 bases and J by 0 bases, with 12 bases left in between. The CDR3 DNA reads as TGTGCCAGTAGGGGGGTCTGGGGCTCTGGGGCCAACGTCCTGACTTTC. Encoded protein: CASRGVWGSGANVLTF.